This is a list of T cell receptor beta chains from one sample in a study of blood T cell repertoires in COVID-19. The method was immunoSEQ multiplex PCR; TCRdb's version includes in-frame clones alone and lacks a portion of them. This repertoire shows some 80,000 clones, around four fifths found once; its top ten account for 9.5% to 10%. The sequenced sample consisted of peripheral blood. Receptor source: a human donor in a cohort sampled during active COVID-19. Both conserved end residues are part of each CDR3. The D gene is left open where the match is weak. Rows give clone size only sometimes, using once, few, many, or a class for an expanded clone.

D gene: TRBD1
V gene: TRBV6-5
J gene: TRBJ1-6
clone size: .
CDR3 DNA: TGTGCCAGCAGTTACAGCAGGGGGCCGGTTTCACCCCTCCACTTT
CDR3 protein: CASSYSRGPVSPLHF

D gene: TRBD1
V gene: TRBV11-2
J gene: TRBJ2-7
clone size: .
CDR3 DNA: TGTGCCAGCAGCTCCGGGACAGGGGATTTCTACGAGCAGTACTTC
CDR3 protein: CASSSGTGDFYEQYF

D gene: .
V gene: TRBV2
J gene: TRBJ2-7
clone size: .
CDR3 DNA: TGTGCCAGCAGGAACCAGGGGATGGACGAGCAGTACTTC
CDR3 protein: CASRNQGMDEQYF

D gene: .
V gene: TRBV28
J gene: TRBJ1-1
clone size: .
CDR3 DNA: TGTGCCAGCGTAAAACTTAGATTGGGCCAGCAACCTCCGAGGAACACTGAAGCTTTCTTT
CDR3 protein: CASVKLRLGQQPPRNTEAFF

D gene: TRBD1
V gene: TRBV6-5
J gene: TRBJ2-7
clone size: .
CDR3 DNA: TGTGCCAGCAGACCCGGGACAGGGATCTACGAGCAGTACTTC
CDR3 protein: CASRPGTGIYEQYF

D gene: .
V gene: TRBV30
J gene: TRBJ2-2
clone size: .
CDR3 DNA: TGTGCCGGTAACCCCTTACATCGGGAGCTGTTTTTT
CDR3 protein: CAGNPLHRELFF

D gene: .
V gene: TRBV9
J gene: TRBJ2-1
clone size: few
CDR3 DNA: TGTGCCAGCAGCGTAGCTTGGAGTCAGAACAATGAGCAGTTCTTC
CDR3 protein: CASSVAWSQNNEQFF

D gene: .
V gene: TRBV6-2/TRBV6-3
J gene: TRBJ1-6
clone size: .
CDR3 DNA: TGTGCCAGCAGTTTCCGACAGTACTCCTATAATTCACCCCTCCACTTT
CDR3 protein: CASSFRQYSYNSPLHF

D gene: TRBD1
V gene: TRBV10-3
J gene: TRBJ1-2
clone size: .
CDR3 DNA: TGTGCCATCAGTGAGTCCCAGGGGGCGCCTCGAGACCCCCGATATGGCTACACCTTC
CDR3 protein: CAISESQGAPRDPRYGYTF

D gene: .
V gene: TRBV20-1
J gene: TRBJ2-7
clone size: .
CDR3 DNA: TGCAGTGCTAGACACGGTTACGAGCAGTACTTC
CDR3 protein: CSARHGYEQYF

D gene: .
V gene: TRBV5-1
J gene: TRBJ2-3
clone size: .
CDR3 DNA: TGCGCCAGCAGCCTTACACCTAGGACAGATACGCAGTATTTT
CDR3 protein: CASSLTPRTDTQYF

D gene: TRBD2
V gene: TRBV2
J gene: TRBJ2-7
clone size: .
CDR3 DNA: TGTGCCGGAAAGCGGGGGGGCTACGAGCAGTACTTC
CDR3 protein: CAGKRGGYEQYF

D gene: .
V gene: TRBV30
J gene: TRBJ1-1
clone size: few
CDR3 DNA: TGTGCCTGGAGTGTCTCGGTGAACACTGAAGCTTTCTTT
CDR3 protein: CAWSVSVNTEAFF

D gene: TRBD2
V gene: TRBV10-3
J gene: TRBJ2-3
clone size: .
CDR3 DNA: TGTGCCATCAGTGAGAAACTAGCGGGGGGAGATACGCAGTATTTT
CDR3 protein: CAISEKLAGGDTQYF

D gene: TRBD1
V gene: TRBV5-1
J gene: TRBJ2-2
clone size: .
CDR3 DNA: TGCGCCAGCAGCCGAACCGGGACAGGGAACACCGGGGAGCTGTTTTTT
CDR3 protein: CASSRTGTGNTGELFF

D gene: TRBD2
V gene: TRBV7-2
J gene: TRBJ2-5
clone size: .
CDR3 DNA: TGTGCCAGCAGCTTTAGCGGGGGTCCAGAGACCCAGTACTTC
CDR3 protein: CASSFSGGPETQYF

D gene: .
V gene: TRBV19
J gene: TRBJ2-7
clone size: .
CDR3 DNA: TGTGCCAGTAGTACCGAGACGGGGGGCCACTACGAGCAGTACTTC
CDR3 protein: CASSTETGGHYEQYF

D gene: .
V gene: TRBV12-3/TRBV12-4
J gene: TRBJ2-7
clone size: .
CDR3 DNA: TGTGCCAGCGTAGGGGAATTTAACGAGCAGTACTTC
CDR3 protein: CASVGEFNEQYF

D gene: .
V gene: TRBV15
J gene: TRBJ1-2
clone size: .
CDR3 DNA: TGTGCCACCAGCAGAGATGCAGGGGTCTATGGCTACACCTTC
CDR3 protein: CATSRDAGVYGYTF

D gene: TRBD1
V gene: TRBV7-2
J gene: TRBJ1-5
clone size: .
CDR3 DNA: TGTGCCAGCAGCTTAGCAGGGGGCGAGGGTAATCAGCCCCAGCATTTT
CDR3 protein: CASSLAGGEGNQPQHF

D gene: .
V gene: TRBV7-9
J gene: TRBJ2-7
clone size: .
CDR3 DNA: TGTGCCAGCAGCCCCCCCTGGCATGAGCAGTACTTC
CDR3 protein: CASSPPWHEQYF

D gene: .
V gene: TRBV14
J gene: TRBJ2-7
clone size: .
CDR3 DNA: TGTGCCAGCAGCCAAGAGTGGTTGGGTATCAGGGAAGCCTACGAGCAGTACTTC
CDR3 protein: CASSQEWLGIREAYEQYF

D gene: .
V gene: TRBV3-1/TRBV3-2
J gene: TRBJ2-2
clone size: few
CDR3 DNA: TGTGCCAGCAGCCACCTTCCCTCCTCCGGGGAGCTGTTTTTT
CDR3 protein: CASSHLPSSGELFF

D gene: .
V gene: TRBV25-1
J gene: TRBJ2-7
clone size: .
CDR3 DNA: TGTGCCAGCAGTGAGCCCCGGGACTTCTCCTACGAGCAGTACTTC
CDR3 protein: CASSEPRDFSYEQYF

D gene: .
V gene: TRBV20-1
J gene: TRBJ1-4
clone size: .
CDR3 DNA: TGCAGTGCCAGTAGCCGTACGGGAGAAAAACTGTTTTTT
CDR3 protein: CSASSRTGEKLFF

D gene: .
V gene: TRBV6-5
J gene: TRBJ1-5
clone size: .
CDR3 DNA: TGTGCCAGCAGCCTATTGAGGGATCAGCCCCAGCATTTT
CDR3 protein: CASSLLRDQPQHF

D gene: .
V gene: TRBV7-2
J gene: TRBJ1-1
clone size: few
CDR3 DNA: TGTGCCAGCAGCCACCCCCAGGGGCGGCGGACTGAAGCTTTCTTT
CDR3 protein: CASSHPQGRRTEAFF

D gene: TRBD1
V gene: TRBV9
J gene: TRBJ2-7
clone size: .
CDR3 DNA: TGTGCCAGCAGCCCCAGACAGGGCAGCGACGAGCAGTACTTC
CDR3 protein: CASSPRQGSDEQYF

D gene: .
V gene: TRBV5-1
J gene: TRBJ1-1
clone size: .
CDR3 DNA: TGCGCCAGCAGCCTTGAGCAGGCGGGAAACACTGAAGCTTTCTTT
CDR3 protein: CASSLEQAGNTEAFF

D gene: TRBD1
V gene: TRBV5-1
J gene: TRBJ1-5
clone size: .
CDR3 DNA: TGCGCCAGCAGCGTGGGGACAGGATATCAGCCCCAGCATTTT
CDR3 protein: CASSVGTGYQPQHF

D gene: TRBD1
V gene: TRBV6-1
J gene: TRBJ1-6
clone size: few
CDR3 DNA: TGTGCCAGCAGTGGAAGGGACAGGGCTTCGGCCTCCCTACATTCACCCCTCCACTTT
CDR3 protein: CASSGRDRASASLHSPLHF

D gene: TRBD1
V gene: TRBV18
J gene: TRBJ2-7
clone size: .
CDR3 DNA: TGTGCCAGCTCACCGGAGACAGGGAGATACGAGCAGTACTTC
CDR3 protein: CASSPETGRYEQYF

D gene: TRBD1
V gene: TRBV28
J gene: TRBJ1-1
clone size: .
CDR3 DNA: TGTGCCAGCAGTTTATTGGACAGGGGAGCTTTCTTT
CDR3 protein: CASSLLDRGAFF

D gene: TRBD2
V gene: TRBV5-1
J gene: TRBJ2-5
clone size: .
CDR3 DNA: TGCGCCAGCAGCTTGACGACTAGCGGGGGCGGTGAGACCCAGTACTTC
CDR3 protein: CASSLTTSGGGETQYF

D gene: .
V gene: TRBV9
J gene: TRBJ2-7
clone size: few
CDR3 DNA: TGTGCCAGCAGCGTAGGGCAGGGGACCTACGAGCAGTACTTC
CDR3 protein: CASSVGQGTYEQYF

D gene: .
V gene: TRBV4-1
J gene: TRBJ2-6
clone size: .
CDR3 DNA: TGCGCCAGCAGCCCATTTTCTGGGGCCAACGTCCTGACTTTC
CDR3 protein: CASSPFSGANVLTF

D gene: .
V gene: TRBV27
J gene: TRBJ2-1
clone size: .
CDR3 DNA: .
CDR3 protein: CASSPGTSGRNEQFF

D gene: TRBD1
V gene: TRBV11-3
J gene: TRBJ2-5
clone size: .
CDR3 DNA: TGTGCCAGCAGCCCGACCTGGGACAGATCAGAGACCCAGTACTTC
CDR3 protein: CASSPTWDRSETQYF

D gene: TRBD2
V gene: TRBV5-4
J gene: TRBJ2-6
clone size: .
CDR3 DNA: TGTGCCAGCAGCTCCAAGACTAGCGGGGACTCTGGGGCCAACGTCCTGACTTTC
CDR3 protein: CASSSKTSGDSGANVLTF

D gene: .
V gene: TRBV19
J gene: TRBJ2-7
clone size: .
CDR3 DNA: TGTGCCAGTAGTATTACTGTCCAGCAGGGGTCTTCCGAGCAGTACTTC
CDR3 protein: CASSITVQQGSSEQYF

D gene: TRBD2
V gene: TRBV29-1
J gene: TRBJ2-3
clone size: once
CDR3 DNA: TGCAGCGCGACAGGGACTAGCGGCGGCACAGATACGCAGTATTTT
CDR3 protein: CSATGTSGGTDTQYF

D gene: TRBD1
V gene: TRBV5-5
J gene: TRBJ2-7
clone size: .
CDR3 DNA: TGTGCCAGCAGCTTGACGGGACAGTCCTACGAGCAGTACTTC
CDR3 protein: CASSLTGQSYEQYF

D gene: TRBD2
V gene: TRBV5-1
J gene: TRBJ2-1
clone size: .
CDR3 DNA: TGCGCCAGCATTGAAGCGGGGGGCCCCTACAATGAGCAGTTCTTC
CDR3 protein: CASIEAGGPYNEQFF

D gene: .
V gene: TRBV3-1/TRBV3-2
J gene: TRBJ2-7
clone size: .
CDR3 DNA: TGTGCCAGCAGCCAAGAATGGGCTGCGATCCCCTACGAGCAGTACTTC
CDR3 protein: CASSQEWAAIPYEQYF

D gene: TRBD1
V gene: TRBV5-1
J gene: TRBJ1-1
clone size: once
CDR3 DNA: TGCGCCAGCAGCTTGCCATCAGGGGGACCGCTTCAGAACACTGAAGCTTTCTTT
CDR3 protein: CASSLPSGGPLQNTEAFF